The source of this T cell receptor (delta chain) is a study of gamma-delta chains in newborns, infants, children. At the level of the study: Innate gammadelta T cells reportedly expand polyclonally right after birth, driven by microbial exposure, per the title.

CDR1 and CDR2 (germline): GEAIGNYY, EKD. The CDR3 is 13 amino acids. V shed 4 bases and J shed 2 bases, with 2 bases lying between them. TCRdb fed the reads to CATT. The sample consists of 10,000 to 13,000 delta-chain clones, approximately 9.1% of them appearing once. This clone is deemed medium-sized. Other DNA sequences from this sample encode an identical CDR3 as well. The sequenced sample consisted of blood. This chain connects TRDV2 to TRDJ3; no definite D call. The source is a child who was a newborn, infant or young child, either healthy, febrile or measles-vaccinated (not recorded which). CDR3 DNA: TGTGCCTGTGATACCTGGGACACCCGACAGATGTTTTTC. The encoded protein is CACDTWDTRQMFF.